This paragraph reports one T cell receptor (beta chain). Its target is not known. This CDR3 has 15 residues. Germline assignment: CDR1 LNHDA and CDR2 SQIVND (reference sequence). The J segment lost 4 bases and the V segment lost 5 bases, leaving 8 bases of the junction unmatched. This entry comes from a study of cytomegalovirus exposure and HLA in healthy donors. PCR primers comprised 60 Vbeta and 13 Jbeta primers. Clones were sequenced by immunoSEQ multiplex PCR, and TCRdb holds only the in-frame ones, with some missing. This repertoire includes around 130,000 clones. Study outcomes and limitations: As a later analysis revealed, most CMV-associated TCR beta chains appeared HLA-restricted.

The sequence was collected from a woman aged 55-75 years in good health and CMV-seronegative. This chain links TRBV19 with TRBJ1-3; 7 nucleotides match TRBD1. Sequencing was performed on PBMCs. DNA of the CDR3: TGTGCCAGTAGTCGACAGGGTGGATCCGGAAACACCATATATTTT. Protein product: CASSRQGGSGNTIYF.